The 12 T cell receptor beta chains listed next were all sequenced from one sample in a study of T cell changes during pregnancy in multiple sclerosis. TCRdb's copy holds only in-frame clones and misses some; the assay was immunoSEQ multiplex PCR. The sample carries over 45,000 clones, 70% to 90% recorded once. The sequenced sample was peripheral blood, obtained in the first trimester of pregnancy. Receptors were obtained from a female donor with multiple sclerosis, enrolled in a pregnancy study.

The chain links TRBV30 to TRBJ1-5, with D perhaps matching TRBD1 (5 bases). The germline V gene encodes CDR1 GTSNPN and CDR2 SVGIG (reference sequence). With 1 base removed from V and 5 bases from J, the gap between germline ends came to 6 bases. CDR3 length equals 12 residues. CDR3 nucleotides: TGTGCCTGGAGTGGGGGGGATCAGCCCCAGCATTTT. Amino acids: CAWSGGDQPQHF.

This clone came up a few times. The rearrangement uses TRBV6-4 and TRBJ2-1; the match to TRBD2 covers 8 bases. Germline-derived CDR1 and CDR2 are MRHNA and SNTAGT. The CDR3 is 15 amino acids. V lost 8 bases and J lost 7; bases outside the gene matches: 13. The CDR3 protein is CASSGLGVDRNEQFF. CDR3 coding DNA: TGTGCCAGCTCGGGACTAGGGGTCGATAGGAATGAGCAGTTCTTC.

This sequence joins TRBV13 and TRBJ2-1; D is uncertain. The CDR3 sequence is 12 residues long. V was pared by 5 bases and J by 7 bases, with 9 bases between. Germline values: CDR1 PRHDT, CDR2 FYEKMQ (reference sequence). The CDR3 DNA reads TGTGCCAGCAGCATTCTAATGAATGAGCAGTTCTTC. Translated, it gives CASSILMNEQFF.

The chain couples TRBV5-6 to TRBJ2-3; no reliable D call. The CDR3 is 11 amino acids. Germline V gives CDR1 SGHDT, CDR2 YYEEEE. V was shortened by 2 bases and J by 5 bases, with 3 bases between the two germline ends. Written as DNA, the CDR3 is TGTGCCAGCAGCTTCGGAGATACGCAGTATTTT. It yields the protein CASSFGDTQYF. Variable domain in full (rest from reference TRBV5-6 and TRBJ2-3): DAGVTQSPTHLIKTRGQQVTLRCSPKSGHDTVSWYQQALGQGPQFIFQYYEEEERQRGNFPDRFSGHQFPNYSSELNVNALLLGDSALYLCASSFGDTQYFGPGTRLTVL.

This clone has a handful of counts. V usage is TRBV7-6 and J usage is TRBJ1-6; no clear D. V gave up 2 bases and J gave up 0 bases, with 5 bases separating them. This CDR3 has 15 amino acids. Germline V gives CDR1 SGHVS, CDR2 FNYEAQ. Here the CDR3 DNA reads TGTGCCAGCAGCTTACGGGGCTCCTATAATTCACCCCTCCACTTT. Protein sequence: CASSLRGSYNSPLHF.

In regard to this clone: The sample holds other DNA sequences that translate to the same CDR3. The chain has TRBV19 and TRBJ1-2; 10 bases are shared with TRBD1. This CDR3 region has 14 residues. V trimming: 5 bases; J trimming: 7 bases; junction bases outside the gene matches: 7. Germline assignment: CDR1 LNHDA and CDR2 SQIVND (reference sequence). The CDR3 region is CASSPRDRGPGYTF. The CDR3 DNA reads as TGTGCCAGTAGTCCCCGGGACAGGGGCCCTGGCTACACCTTC.

In its sample, this clone was seen once. This rearrangement joins TRBV27 to TRBJ2-3, with a tentative D call TRBD1 (6 bases). The CDR3 runs 16 residues. Trimming pared 5 bases from V and 1 base from J, leaving 16 bases between. Germline V gene lookup returns CDR1 MNHEY and CDR2 SMNVEV (reference sequence). The CDR3 DNA reads as TGTGCCAGCAGTGCGCTAACAGGGTTGGGCACAGATACGCAGTATTTT. Its translation is CASSALTGLGTDTQYF.

CDR3 loop: CASSLYDRDGETQYF. The CDR3 region has the DNA TGCGCCAGCAGCTTGTATGACAGGGACGGAGAGACCCAGTACTTC. The chain employs TRBV5-1 and TRBJ2-5; 7 positions match TRBD1. The CDR3 has 15 amino acids. Trimming at V came to 1 base and at J to 4 bases, leaving 7 bases not matched to a gene. The germline CDR1 and CDR2 sequences are SGHRS and YFSETQ.

This sequence joins TRBV6-1 and TRBJ2-1; 7 positions match TRBD1. Germline V gene sequence: CDR1 MNHNS, CDR2 SASEGT. V shed 4 bases, J shed 4 bases, and the junction held 10 bases outside the gene matches. This CDR3 spans 16 amino acids. CDR3 DNA sequence: TGTGCCAGCAGTGCTAGAAGGGGGCAAGAGTACAATGAGCAGTTCTTC. Its translation is CASSARRGQEYNEQFF.

The chain has TRBV15 and TRBJ2-2, with a weak D call TRBD2 (5 bases). The V gene lost 1 base and the J gene lost 6 bases, with 15 bases spanning the gap. The CDR3 is made up of 16 amino acids. Germline CDR1 LNHNV, CDR2 YYDKDF (reference sequence). The chain's CDR3 is CATSRGSSSMPGELFF. CDR3 DNA sequence: TGTGCCACCAGCAGAGGTTCTAGCTCGATGCCCGGGGAGCTGTTTTTT.

CDR3 residues: CASSEGGGWTEAFF. The DNA for the CDR3 is TGTGCCAGCAGTGAAGGAGGGGGATGGACTGAAGCTTTCTTT. The chain recombines TRBV6-1 with TRBJ1-1; perhaps TRBD1 as D (6 bases). CDR3 length equals 14 residues. CDR1 is MNHNS, CDR2 SASEGT, per germline. Deletions cut 1 base from V and 5 bases from J, with 11 bases between.

The genes are TRBV19 and TRBJ1-3; D is unclear. V was shortened by 3 bases and J by 0 bases, with 12 bases between the two germline ends. Germline lookup yields CDR1 LNHDA and CDR2 SQIVND (reference sequence). The CDR3 totals 16 residues. The CDR3 DNA follows: TGTGCCAGTAGTATCCCAGGAGGCGCCTCTGGAAACACCATATATTTT. It encodes CASSIPGGASGNTIYF.